A single sample gave rise to the 3 T cell receptor beta chains below, sequenced in a study of blood T cell repertoires in COVID-19. Clones were sequenced by immunoSEQ multiplex PCR, and TCRdb holds only the in-frame ones, with some missing. In the table there are more than 300,000 clones, around 87% of which are singletons. The sample consisted of PBMCs or T cells enriched from blood (not recorded which). These receptors were obtained from a man aged 35-49 years in a cohort exposed to, infected with or recovered from COVID-19 (not recorded which).

Worth noting for this clone: The sample holds other DNA sequences that translate to the same CDR3. The chain recombines TRBV19 with TRBJ2-5; tentatively, D is TRBD1 (6 bases). Germline lookup yields CDR1 LNHDA and CDR2 SQIVND (reference sequence). The CDR3 extends over 16 amino acids. The germline V and J ends were trimmed by 4 bases and 1 base, with 16 bases remaining between them. The CDR3 loop is CASSNTQGRRQETQYF. The CDR3 DNA follows: TGTGCCAGTAGTAACACACAGGGAAGGCGCCAAGAGACCCAGTACTTC.

This chain links TRBV9 with TRBJ2-1; 9 bases agree with TRBD2. V lost 4 bases to trimming and J lost 9 bases; unmatched junction nucleotides: 14. The CDR3 has 16 residues. Per germline, CDR1 SGDLS and CDR2 YYNGEE. The CDR3 loop is CASSPGGSGRWGEQFF. The CDR3 coding sequence is TGTGCCAGCAGCCCAGGCGGTAGCGGGAGATGGGGTGAGCAGTTCTTC.

This chain links TRBV3-1 (or the pseudogene TRBV3-2) with TRBJ1-2, with D unclear. CDR3 size: 14 residues. Germline CDR1 is LGHDT and CDR2 is YNNKEL (reference sequence). V was cut by 0 bases and J by 6 bases, with 11 bases left in between. CDR3 nucleotides: TGTGCCAGCAGCCAAGAAAGGAGGACCCATGGCTACACCTTC. It yields the protein CASSQERRTHGYTF.